Below, 2 T cell receptor beta chains from the same sample are listed, as sequenced in a study of T cells in Graves' hyperthyroidism and ophthalmopathy. What was amplified from RNA transcripts were TCR beta CDR3 regions. The HTBI primer set drove a first-round RT-PCR of the TCR CDR3. TCRdb processed the multiplex PCR reads anew with MiXCR; each CDR3 protein has one entry. The data hold a few hundred thousand distinct CDR3 sequences, with around 25% observed a single time. Sequenced input: blood. These receptors came from a man aged 50 to 60 with Graves' hyperthyroidism.

This clonotype was counted many times. The chain uses TRBV6-2 or TRBV6-3 and TRBJ2-7, with TRBD1 matching 9 bases. The CDR3 is 14 amino acids. Germline CDR1 MNHEY, CDR2 SVGEGT. Unmatched junction bases numbered 4, after V lost 5 bases and J lost 2 bases. The CDR3 protein is CASSTGGSTYEQYF. The CDR3 coding sequence is TGTGCCAGCAGTACAGGGGGCTCCACCTACGAGCAGTACTTC.

The chain couples TRBV12-3 or TRBV12-4 to TRBJ2-2; TRBD2 agrees at 10 bases. The CDR3 covers 16 residues. Trimming took 2 bases from V and 8 from J; bases not matched to a gene: 8. The CDR3, as DNA: TGTGCCAGCAGTTTATGGGTTAGCGGGAGGCGTGGGGAGCTGTTTTTT. This codes for CASSLWVSGRRGELFF.